The next 14 T cell receptor beta chains were all read from a single sample in a study of human T cells and chemical hapten exposure. Time point: patch test 1, 2 weeks after DPC sensitization. Sample treatment: therapeutic diphenylcyclopropenone sensitization with weekly scalp DPC. Unfractionated whole blood served as the source for total RNA extraction. TCRdb used MiXCR to reprocess the RACE reads, holding one entry per CDR3 protein. The repertoire includes around 39,000 distinct CDR3 sequences, over 5.5% of them detected once, and 9.1% sits in the top ten. The sample consisted of whole blood, taken in connection with sensitization to the hapten diphenylcyclopropenone (DPC). These receptors came from a woman under 40 with alopecia areata. Some clones in this sample may be carry-over from other donors' samples.

The chain carries TRBV4-2 and TRBJ1-3; 8 bases line up with TRBD1. The length of the CDR3 is 15 residues. Germline-derived CDR1 and CDR2 are LGHNA and YNFKEQ. Trimming removed 4 bases from V and 6 bases from J; junction bases left unmatched: 8. DNA for the CDR3: TGTGCCAGCAGCCTAACGACAGGGGACGCAAACACCATATATTTT. Protein product: CASSLTTGDANTIYF.

The CDR3 sequence is CASSQELRTLRNTIYF. The DNA for the CDR3 is TGTGCCAGCAGCCAAGAACTGCGGACACTGCGAAACACCATATATTTT. The V and J genes are TRBV14 and TRBJ1-3, with a tentative D call TRBD1 (5 bases). The CDR3 extends over 16 amino acids. CDR1 SGHDN and CDR2 FVKESK come from the germline V gene. Trimming pared 0 bases from V and 5 bases from J, leaving 14 bases between.

This clonotype was detected a few times. J is TRBJ2-2 and V is TRBV7-9, with D maybe TRBD2 (7 bases). Per germline, CDR1 SEHNR and CDR2 FQNEAQ (reference sequence). The CDR3 loop spans 15 amino acids. Trimming removed 5 bases at V and 5 bases at J, with 15 bases between. DNA of the CDR3: TGTGCCAGCAGCGATAGGGGGGGCTGGACCGGGGAGCTGTTTTTT. It codes for CASSDRGGWTGELFF.

This clonotype was found many times. V is TRBV9 and J is TRBJ2-3; D assignment may be TRBD1 or TRBD2 (5 bases each). Trimming left V 3 bases short and J 0 bases short, with 14 bases between. Looked up from germline, CDR1 is SGDLS and CDR2 is YYNGEE. This CDR3 region has 16 residues. CDR3 sequence reads: CASSGTGTPSTDTQYF. Written as DNA, the CDR3 is TGTGCCAGCAGCGGGACCGGGACGCCAAGCACAGATACGCAGTATTTT.

This clonotype was seen more than once but under ten times. The chain employs TRBV5-1 and TRBJ1-2; D gene uncertain. The germline gives CDR1 SGHRS, CDR2 YFSETQ. The V gene lost 3 bases and the J gene lost 1 base, with 10 bases spanning the gap. The CDR3 runs to 14 residues. The CDR3 nucleotides read TGCGCCAGCAGCTCGGTCAGGAGTAACTATGGCTACACCTTC. Its translation: CASSSVRSNYGYTF.

Many counts were recorded for this clonotype. J is TRBJ1-1 and V is TRBV12-3 or TRBV12-4; D gene uncertain. This CDR3 is 13 amino acids long. V was pared by 1 base and J by 1 base, with 4 bases between. The DNA for the CDR3 is TGTGCCAGCAGTTTAGTGGCGAACACTGAAGCTTTCTTT. Protein sequence: CASSLVANTEAFF.

Ten or more counts support this clonotype. This rearrangement joins TRBV7-2 to TRBJ2-4; D is tentatively TRBD1 or TRBD2 (6 bases each). The germline gives CDR1 SGHTA, CDR2 FQGNSA. This CDR3 comprises 13 residues. The V end was cut by 1 base, the J end by 9 bases, with 10 bases between. CDR3 residues: CASSLVEGGIQYF. In nucleotides, the CDR3 is TGTGCCAGCAGCTTAGTTGAGGGGGGCATTCAGTACTTC.

The sample holds a few counts of this clonotype. J is TRBJ1-2 and V is TRBV13; D is possibly TRBD1 (6 bases). The CDR3 totals 14 residues. Trimming stripped 5 bases from V and 4 bases from J, with 14 bases between. Germline lookup yields CDR1 PRHDT and CDR2 FYEKMQ (reference sequence). The CDR3 nucleotides are TGTGCCAGCAGCACCAGGGGCCCCCTCTATGGCTACACCTTC. It yields the protein CASSTRGPLYGYTF.

Concerning this clonotype itself: This may be a read error: a much more frequent sequence differs by one nucleotide. This rearrangement joins TRBV4-3 to TRBJ2-3; possibly TRBD2 for D (5 bases). V lost 0 bases to trimming and J lost 4 bases, with 17 bases between them. CDR1 is LGHNA, CDR2 YSLEER, per germline. This CDR3 spans 17 amino acids. The CDR3 DNA sequence: TGCGCCAGCAGCCAAGACTGGAAACGAGGAGGCGCAGATACGCAGTATTTT. Its translation: CASSQDWKRGGADTQYF.

The chain has TRBV6-2 or TRBV6-3 and TRBJ1-5, with 9 nucleotides matching TRBD1. Germline assignment: CDR1 MNHEY and CDR2 SVGEGT. The CDR3 loop spans 15 amino acids. The V and J ends lost 6 bases and 4 bases, in that order; junction bases with no gene match: 7. This CDR3 is CASSLDRGRNQPQHF. In DNA form, the CDR3 reads TGTGCCAGCAGCCTCGACAGGGGGAGGAATCAGCCCCAGCATTTT.

The sample holds many counts of this clonotype. The J gene is TRBJ2-6, the V gene TRBV7-2; weak D call: TRBD2 (5 bases). This CDR3 is built from 16 residues. Deletions cut 4 bases from V and 2 bases from J, with 12 bases between. Per germline, CDR1 SGHTA and CDR2 FQGNSA. CDR3 in amino acids: CASSSRPGTGANVLTF. Here the CDR3 DNA reads TGTGCCAGCAGCTCTCGTCCGGGAACTGGGGCCAACGTCCTGACTTTC.

This clonotype was counted between two and nine times. This rearrangement joins TRBV7-8 to TRBJ2-3; D unclear. The ends were cut back, 5 bases at V and 5 bases at J, with 20 bases in the middle. This CDR3 comprises 16 residues. Per germline, CDR1 SGHVS and CDR2 FQNEAQ. The DNA for the CDR3 is TGTGCCAGCAGCCGGCCCGTACTGTCATCGGGAGATACGCAGTATTTT. It codes for CASSRPVLSSGDTQYF.

The sample holds a few counts of this clonotype. The chain links TRBV6-2 or TRBV6-3 to TRBJ1-2, with D tentatively TRBD1 (5 bases). This CDR3 has 13 amino acids. Germline V gene data show CDR1 as MNHEY and CDR2 as SVGEGT. Trimming removed 6 bases at V and 7 bases at J, with 15 bases between. CDR3 nucleotide sequence: TGTGCCAGCAGGTTCCAGGGAGTTAGTGGCTACACCTTC. The encoded protein is CASRFQGVSGYTF.

Within the sample, this clonotype is medium-sized (0.01 to 0.1%). J is TRBJ1-3 and V is TRBV12-3 or TRBV12-4, with unresolved D. V lost 7 bases, J lost 0 bases, and 10 bases lay in between. The CDR3 loop spans 14 amino acids. The CDR3 loop is CASIPNDSGNTIYF. The CDR3 nucleotides are TGTGCCAGCATCCCCAATGACTCTGGAAACACCATATATTTT.